The 32 T cell receptor beta chains below all came from one sample that was sequenced in a study of T cell repertoires in cytomegalovirus infection. TCRdb passed the reads through MiXCR, listing each CDR3 protein once. The sample contains about 150,000 distinct CDR3 sequences, 23% of which appear only once. Sequenced sample: PBMCs. Receptor source: a human donor in good health (CMV status not recorded). Some clones in this sample may be carry-over from other donors' samples.

This chain uses TRBV28 with TRBJ2-7; D might be TRBD1 or TRBD2, each matching 5 bases. CDR3 length: 18 residues. Germline CDR1 is MDHEN and CDR2 is SYDVKM. V lost 2 bases and J 3 bases, leaving 23 bases between the germline ends. The CDR3 loop reads CASSLNSDAGQGSYEQYF. The CDR3 DNA sequence: TGTGCCAGCAGTTTAAACTCCGATGCCGGACAAGGGAGCTACGAGCAGTACTTC.

The CDR3 sequence: CASSLKTESSYNEQFF. CDR3 nucleotides: TGTGCCAGCAGTTTAAAAACGGAGAGCTCCTACAATGAGCAGTTCTTC. V usage is TRBV27 and J usage is TRBJ2-1; D remains ambiguous. The V end lost 2 bases, the J end lost 0 bases, and 11 bases lay between the germline ends. Germline V gene lookup returns CDR1 MNHEY and CDR2 SMNVEV (reference sequence). The CDR3 spans 16 residues.

V usage is TRBV4-1 and J usage is TRBJ2-7, with 7 positions matching TRBD1. The length of the CDR3 is 14 residues. The V gene end was trimmed by 4 bases and the J gene end by 2 bases; junction bases not matched to a gene: 5. CDR1 is MGHRA, CDR2 YSYEKL, per germline. In nucleotides, the CDR3 is TGCGCCAGCAGCCCCACAGGGGTGGCCTACGAGCAGTACTTC. Translating it yields CASSPTGVAYEQYF.

This clonotype came up a few times. V usage is TRBV12-3 or TRBV12-4 and J usage is TRBJ1-6, with D unresolved. The CDR3 covers 15 residues. Trimming took off 6 bases at V and 0 bases at J, with 9 bases between the two ends. In DNA form, the CDR3 reads TGTGCCAGCAGCACCCTGAGCTCCTATAATTCACCCCTCCACTTT. Its translation: CASSTLSSYNSPLHF.

This clonotype showed up just a few times. The junction departs from germline at one end; a sequencing error may be responsible. The genes are TRBV6-2 or TRBV6-3 and TRBJ1-5; D is perhaps TRBD1 (6 bases). The CDR3 loop spans 13 amino acids. CDR1 MNHEY and CDR2 SVGEGT come from the germline V gene. CDR3 region: CASTRTDNHPQHF. The CDR3 DNA sequence: TGTGCCAGCACTAGGACAGATAATCATCCCCAGCATTTT.

This clonotype was observed many times. V is TRBV5-4 and J is TRBJ1-1, with 8 nucleotides matching TRBD1. V was pared by 4 bases and J by 4 bases, with 3 bases of the junction left unmatched. This CDR3 region has 13 residues. Per germline, CDR1 SGHNT and CDR2 YYREEE (reference sequence). The CDR3 region has the DNA TGTGCCAGCAGCCCTGACAGGGGCACTGAAGCTTTCTTT. Translated: CASSPDRGTEAFF.

This chain links TRBV2 with TRBJ2-3; 7 bases fit TRBD2. Germline CDR1 and CDR2: SNHLY and FYNNEI. The CDR3 length is 13 residues. The trim removed 8 bases at V and 3 bases at J, leaving 5 bases unmatched. CDR3 sequence reads: CASPGGRTDTQYF. The CDR3 nucleotides are TGTGCCAGCCCGGGGGGTAGGACAGATACGCAGTATTTT.

The chain joins TRBV19 to TRBJ2-1, with D hard to call. This CDR3 has 12 amino acids. From germline, CDR1 is LNHDA and CDR2 SQIVND (reference sequence). Trimming cost V 3 bases and J 4 bases, with 4 bases left between them. The CDR3 region has the DNA TGTGCCAGTAGTATGTCGTACAATGAGCAGTTCTTC. Residues: CASSMSYNEQFF.

This clonotype turned up a few times. The chain recombines TRBV6-2 or TRBV6-3 with TRBJ2-3, with 12 bases identical to TRBD1. This CDR3 is built from 14 residues. After removal of 10 bases from V and 1 base from J, the junction contained 3 bases not matched to a gene. Germline V gene data show CDR1 as MNHEY and CDR2 as SVGEGT. CDR3 DNA sequence: TGTGCCACACGGGACAGGGGGCGCACAGATACGCAGTATTTT. Amino acids: CATRDRGRTDTQYF.

This chain uses TRBV20-1 with TRBJ1-1; 12 bases fit TRBD1. The length of the CDR3 is 19 residues. With V trimmed by 0 bases and J by 3 bases, 14 bases remained unmatched. The germline V gene has CDR1 DFQATT and CDR2 SNEGSKA (reference sequence). This CDR3 reads CSARDRRGTGGLRDTEAFF. Here the CDR3 DNA reads TGCAGTGCTAGAGATCGCCGGGGGACAGGGGGCTTGAGGGACACTGAAGCTTTCTTT.

The chain carries TRBV6-8 and TRBJ2-3, with D hard to call. V was clipped by 6 bases and J by 0 bases, with 13 bases between them. Germline lookup yields CDR1 MNHGY and CDR2 SAAAGT. This CDR3 has 15 amino acids. DNA of the CDR3: TGTGCCAGCAGCGCTGGCGGCCCTAGCACAGATACGCAGTATTTT. This codes for CASSAGGPSTDTQYF.

The chain has TRBV5-1 and TRBJ1-1; D unresolved. Germline V CDR1 and CDR2: SGHRS, YFSETQ. The CDR3 contains 12 residues. Trimming took off 0 bases at V and 5 bases at J, with 5 bases between the two ends. Here the CDR3 reads CASSLEATEAFF. CDR3 in DNA: TGCGCCAGCAGCTTGGAAGCAACTGAAGCTTTCTTT.

This clonotype was observed a few times. This clone may be a read error of a much larger clone one base away. This chain uses TRBV2 with TRBJ2-1; 7 positions match TRBD2. Looked up from germline, CDR1 is SNHLY and CDR2 is FYNNEI. The CDR3 loop spans 14 amino acids. V shed 6 bases, J shed 0 bases, and the junction held 2 bases outside the gene matches. CDR3 region: CASRRESSYNEQFF. CDR3 DNA: TGTGCCAGCAGGCGGGAGAGCTCCTACAATGAGCAGTTCTTC. The whole variable domain, remainder taken from reference TRBV2 and TRBJ2-1, is EPEVTQTPSHQVTQMGQEVILRCVPISNHLYFYWYRQILGQKVEFLVSFYNNEISEKSEIFDDQFSVERPDGSNFTLKIRSTKLEDSAMYFCASRRESSYNEQFFGPGTRLTVL.

This clonotype was detected only a few times. This chain connects TRBV27 to TRBJ2-1; TRBD2 matches 7 bases. CDR3 length equals 13 residues. Germline V gives CDR1 MNHEY, CDR2 SMNVEV (reference sequence). Trimming took 2 bases from V and 9 from J; bases not matched to a gene: 4. In DNA, the CDR3 is TGTGCCAGCAGTTTAGGCGGGAGAAGTGAGCAGTTCTTC. Encoded protein: CASSLGGRSEQFF.

This clonotype was picked up a small number of times. This chain uses TRBV29-1 with TRBJ2-5; D may correspond to TRBD1 or TRBD2 (5 bases each). The CDR3 sequence is 16 residues long. Deletions cut 3 bases from V and 1 base from J, with 18 bases between. Per the germline V gene, CDR1 is SQVTM and CDR2 is ANQGSEA. The CDR3 loop is CSVDQGGRGPQETQYF. The CDR3 nucleotides are TGCAGCGTTGACCAAGGAGGCCGGGGCCCCCAAGAGACCCAGTACTTC. Variable domain in full (rest from reference TRBV29-1 and TRBJ2-5): SAVISQKPSRDICQRGTSLTIQCQVDSQVTMMFWYRQQPGQSLTLIATANQGSEATYESGFVIDKFPISRPNLTFSTLTVSNMSPEDSSIYLCSVDQGGRGPQETQYFGPGTRLLVL.

The table lists this clonotype with many counts. The chain joins TRBV6-1 to TRBJ2-1, with 7 bases that match TRBD1. The CDR3 length is 15 residues. CDR1 MNHNS and CDR2 SASEGT come from the germline V gene. V dropped 7 bases and J dropped 0; count of bases not matched to a gene: 6. The CDR3, as DNA: TGTGCCAGCAAAGGGGACAGTCTCTCCTACAATGAGCAGTTCTTC. Protein product: CASKGDSLSYNEQFF.

This clonotype has just one count. This chain connects TRBV4-1 to TRBJ2-1; 8 nucleotides match TRBD2. The CDR3 sequence is 16 residues long. Per germline, CDR1 MGHRA and CDR2 YSYEKL. V lost 4 bases to trimming and J lost 0 bases; unmatched junction nucleotides: 5. The CDR3 DNA reads as TGCGCCAGCAGCCGGGTCGGGACTAGCTCCTACAATGAGCAGTTCTTC. Its translation: CASSRVGTSSYNEQFF.

The chain carries TRBV11-2 and TRBJ1-5; no clear D. The CDR3 is 15 residues long. Trimming removed 1 base at V and 5 bases at J, with 12 bases between. Germline lookup yields CDR1 SGHAT and CDR2 FQNNGV. The CDR3 DNA follows: TGTGCCAGCAGCTTAGGAAGGGAAGGCTATCAGCCCCAGCATTTT. This gives the protein CASSLGREGYQPQHF.

Only a few counts were recorded for this clonotype. The V and J genes are TRBV11-1 and TRBJ2-5; perhaps D is TRBD1 or TRBD2 (6 bases each). CDR3 size: 15 residues. The ends were cut back, 5 bases at V and 4 bases at J, with 17 bases in the middle. Germline V lookup: CDR1 SGHAT, CDR2 FQDESV (reference sequence). The CDR3 DNA follows: TGTGCCAGCAGCGCCTACCACGGAGGGGGAGAGACCCAGTACTTC. It yields the protein CASSAYHGGGETQYF.

This rearrangement joins TRBV18 to TRBJ2-3, with 8 bases fitting TRBD2. CDR3 length: 15 residues. After removal of 4 bases from V and 5 bases from J, the junction contained 8 bases not matched to a gene. Germline assignment: CDR1 KGHSH and CDR2 LQKENI. The CDR3 protein is CASSRTGLGEDTQYF. The CDR3 DNA sequence: TGTGCCAGCTCACGGACGGGACTAGGGGAAGATACGCAGTATTTT. The whole variable domain, remainder taken from reference TRBV18 and TRBJ2-3, is NAGVMQNPRHLVRRRGQEARLRCSPMKGHSHVYWYRQLPEEGLKFMVYLQKENIIDESGMPKERFSAEFPKEGPSILRIQQVVRGDSAAYFCASSRTGLGEDTQYFGPGTRLTVL.

In this sample, this clonotype turned up many times. This chain uses TRBV11-3 with TRBJ1-1; unclear D gene. Germline values: CDR1 SGHNT, CDR2 YENEEA. V lost 3 bases and J 4 bases, leaving 9 bases between the germline ends. The CDR3 is 13 amino acids. The CDR3 loop reads CASSFTASTEAFF. The DNA of the CDR3 is TGTGCCAGCAGCTTCACTGCCAGCACTGAAGCTTTCTTT.

This chain joins TRBV5-4 and TRBJ1-2; possibly TRBD1 for D (6 bases). V lost 2 bases, J lost 4 bases, and 12 bases lay in between. The CDR3 length is 14 residues. Germline-derived CDR1 and CDR2 are SGHNT and YYREEE (reference sequence). CDR3 sequence: CASSFLTGSYGYTF. CDR3 sequence (DNA): TGTGCCAGCAGCTTCCTGACAGGCTCCTATGGCTACACCTTC.

This clonotype was seen a few times. V and J are TRBV7-6 and TRBJ2-7; 11 bases line up with TRBD2. CDR1 SGHVS and CDR2 FNYEAQ come from the germline V gene. The J segment lost 7 bases and the V segment lost 4 bases, leaving 6 bases of the junction unmatched. The CDR3 runs to 14 residues. Here the CDR3 reads CASSSLAGAREQYF. CDR3 coding DNA: TGTGCCAGCAGCTCACTAGCGGGAGCACGTGAGCAGTACTTC.

This clonotype appeared a few times. V usage is TRBV19 and J usage is TRBJ2-1; 8 bases align to TRBD1. V lost 10 bases to trimming and J lost 4 bases; unmatched junction nucleotides: 12. This CDR3 spans 15 amino acids. Germline V gene sequence: CDR1 LNHDA, CDR2 SQIVND (reference sequence). CDR3 DNA: TGTGCCACTAAGGAGGGCCAGGGGGCTTACAATGAGCAGTTCTTC. It encodes CATKEGQGAYNEQFF.

This chain joins TRBV7-6 and TRBJ2-7; 10 nucleotides match TRBD1. Trimming removed 1 base from V and 6 bases from J; junction bases left unmatched: 3. Germline-derived CDR1 and CDR2 are SGHVS and FNYEAQ. The CDR3 loop spans 14 amino acids. CDR3 nucleotide sequence: TGTGCCAGCAGCTTAGGGGGACAGGGGAGCGAGCAGTACTTC. Its translation is CASSLGGQGSEQYF.

The rearrangement joins TRBV6-2 or TRBV6-3 to TRBJ2-1, with TRBD1 matching 10 bases. Germline V gene sequence: CDR1 MNHEY, CDR2 SVGEGT. The CDR3 runs 14 residues. V lost 7 bases to trimming and J lost 10 bases; unmatched junction nucleotides: 10. The CDR3 bases are TGTGCCAGCAATTGGGACAGGGGAGCGGGCGAGCAGTTCTTC. This translates into CASNWDRGAGEQFF.

A remark on this clonotype: Given a much more abundant clone one base away, this may be a read error. The CDR3 sequence is CASSLATSGGSYNEQFF. The CDR3 DNA is TGTGCCAGCAGCTTAGCAACCAGCGGGGGCTCCTACAATGAGCAGTTCTTC. The chain links TRBV7-6 to TRBJ2-1; 8 bases align to TRBD2. The CDR3 consists of 17 residues. V lost 0 bases, J lost 0 bases, and 4 bases stayed unmatched. Germline V lookup: CDR1 SGHVS, CDR2 FNYEAQ. The full variable domain, with the rest looked up from reference TRBV7-6 and TRBJ2-1, is GAGVSQSPRYKVTKRGQDVALRCDPISGHVSLYWYRQALGQGPEFLTYFNYEAQQDKSGLPNDRFSAERPEGSISTLTIQRTEQRDSAMYRCASSLATSGGSYNEQFFGPGTRLTVL.

The CDR3 is CAISVTKGLLSYGYTF. CDR3 DNA: TGTGCCATCAGTGTGACTAAGGGCCTACTTTCCTATGGCTACACCTTC. This sequence joins TRBV10-3 and TRBJ1-2; no firm D call. The germline CDR1 and CDR2 sequences are ENHRY and SYGVKD. The CDR3 consists of 16 residues. V lost 4 bases and J lost 4, with 19 bases in between.

A few counts support this clonotype. J is TRBJ1-6 and V is TRBV28, with 8 nucleotides matching TRBD1. CDR3 length equals 18 residues. V was clipped by 3 bases and J by 10 bases; unmatched bases: 17. Looked up from germline, CDR1 is MDHEN and CDR2 is SYDVKM. The CDR3 DNA sequence: TGTGCCAGCAGTTTCCATCCCCGTGGACAGGGTTTCCGGTCACCCCTCCACTTT. It is translated as CASSFHPRGQGFRSPLHF.

This clonotype was observed a single time. The chain links TRBV28 to TRBJ2-3, with D tentatively TRBD1 (5 bases). Trimming took off 10 bases at V and 2 bases at J, with 13 bases between the two ends. The germline CDR1 and CDR2 sequences are MDHEN and SYDVKM. The CDR3 covers 13 residues. CDR3 in DNA: TGTGCCACCACCTCGACAGCCACAGATACGCAGTATTTT. Residues: CATTSTATDTQYF.

This clonotype has only one observation. The chain recombines TRBV11-2 with TRBJ2-7; TRBD2 agrees at 13 bases. The length of the CDR3 is 17 residues. J was trimmed by 0 bases and V by 4 bases; bases with no gene match: 6. CDR1 SGHAT and CDR2 FQNNGV come from the germline V gene. This chain's CDR3 is CASSYGTSGISSYEQYF. Written as DNA, the CDR3 is TGTGCCAGCAGCTACGGGACTAGCGGGATTTCCTCCTACGAGCAGTACTTC.

The chain links TRBV12-5 to TRBJ2-2; 8 nucleotides align to TRBD1. Germline assignment: CDR1 LGHNT and CDR2 FRNRAP. The CDR3 has 15 residues. Trimming at V came to 6 bases and at J to 6 bases, leaving 9 bases not matched to a gene. The CDR3 loop reads CASGPDRGIAGELFF. As DNA, the CDR3 is TGTGCTAGTGGGCCCGACAGGGGAATCGCCGGGGAGCTGTTTTTT.